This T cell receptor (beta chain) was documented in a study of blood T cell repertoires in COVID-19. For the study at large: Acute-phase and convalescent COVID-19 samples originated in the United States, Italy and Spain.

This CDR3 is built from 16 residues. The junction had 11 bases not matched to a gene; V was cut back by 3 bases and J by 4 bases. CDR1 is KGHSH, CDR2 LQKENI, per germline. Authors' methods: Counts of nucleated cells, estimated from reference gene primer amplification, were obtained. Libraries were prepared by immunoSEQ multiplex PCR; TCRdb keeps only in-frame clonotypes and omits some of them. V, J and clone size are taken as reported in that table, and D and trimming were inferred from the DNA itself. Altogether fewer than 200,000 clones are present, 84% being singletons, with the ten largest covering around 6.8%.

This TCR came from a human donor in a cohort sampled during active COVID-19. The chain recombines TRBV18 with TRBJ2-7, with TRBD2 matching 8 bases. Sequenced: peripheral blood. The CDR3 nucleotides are TGTGCCAGCTCACCCCCAGCGGGGGAGGGATCGTACGAGCAGTACTTC. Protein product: CASSPPAGEGSYEQYF.